A single sample gave rise to the 3 T cell receptor beta chains below, sequenced in a study of T cells in pancreatic ductal adenocarcinoma. TCRdb's copy holds only in-frame clones and misses some; the assay was immunoSEQ multiplex PCR. The sample records some 5,400 clones, less than 75% being singletons. The selected patients with pancreatic ductal adenocarcinoma had surgery but no neoadjuvant therapy. Sequenced: pancreatic tumor tissue. Every receptor here comes from a human donor with pancreatic ductal adenocarcinoma.

CDR3 amino acids: CASSAPGGSWGGNSPLHF. Here the CDR3 DNA reads TGTGCCAGCAGTGCCCCCGGGGGCAGCTGGGGGGGTAATTCACCCCTCCACTTT. This chain links TRBV6-1 with TRBJ1-6, with a possible D match to TRBD1 (6 bases). V lost 4 bases to trimming and J lost 6 bases, with 22 bases between them. The CDR3 loop spans 18 amino acids. Germline loops: CDR1 MNHNS, CDR2 SASEGT.

The CDR3 region has the DNA TGTGCCAGCAGTGGTAGCGGGGGGCAGGCAGATACGCAGTATTTT. It codes for CASSGSGGQADTQYF. This chain uses TRBV2 with TRBJ2-3; the match to TRBD2 covers 10 bases. The V gene's germline CDR1 is SNHLY and CDR2 FYNNEI. The V and J ends lost 4 bases and 4 bases, in that order; junction bases with no gene match: 5. The CDR3 sequence is 15 residues long.

This clone came up once. The rearrangement links TRBV18 to TRBJ2-3, with TRBD1 matching over 8 bases. The CDR3 is made up of 15 amino acids. Germline loops: CDR1 KGHSH, CDR2 LQKENI. Trimming removed 4 bases from V and 1 base from J; junction bases left unmatched: 4. The CDR3: CASSRGDRRTDTQYF. In DNA, the CDR3 is TGTGCCAGCTCACGAGGGGACAGGCGCACAGATACGCAGTATTTT.